A single sample gave rise to the 7 T cell receptor beta chains below, sequenced in a study of shared clonotypes between healthy human individuals. Generated by immunoSEQ multiplex PCR, the TCRdb table keeps only in-frame clones and is missing some. This sample has 2,500,000 or so clones, with 85% to 95% found just once. Material for sequencing was naive CD4+ T cells from PBMCs. Noted subset: CD45RA+ positively selected. These receptors were taken from a man between 18 and 35 years old in good health. Some clones in this sample may be carry-over from other donors' samples.

This clone is a singleton in its sample. The same CDR3 also results from other DNA sequences found in this sample. The V gene is TRBV27, the J gene TRBJ1-1; unclear D gene. Germline V gene sequence: CDR1 MNHEY, CDR2 SMNVEV (reference sequence). The CDR3 has 13 amino acids. Trimming stripped 2 bases from V and 1 base from J, with 5 bases between. The CDR3 loop reads CASSLRPNTEAFF. The CDR3 region has the DNA TGTGCCAGCAGTTTACGACCGAACACTGAAGCTTTCTTT.

The V gene is TRBV7-9, the J gene TRBJ2-5; no definite D call. With 5 bases removed from V and 1 base from J, the gap between germline ends came to 11 bases. Per the germline V gene, CDR1 is SEHNR and CDR2 is FQNEAQ (reference sequence). The length of the CDR3 is 14 residues. The CDR3 coding sequence is TGTGCCAGCAGCATTGTCTGGGGCCAAGAGACCCAGTACTTC. Translated, it gives CASSIVWGQETQYF.

The gene calls are TRBV7-3 and TRBJ2-7; 10 nucleotides line up with TRBD1. The germline V gene has CDR1 SGHTA and CDR2 FQGTGA. Germline trimming cut 5 bases from V and 6 bases from J; bases unmatched to any gene: 7. CDR3 length: 14 residues. CDR3 nucleotide sequence: TGTGCCAGCAGCCCATCCGGGACAGGGGTCGAGCAGTACTTC. This sequence encodes CASSPSGTGVEQYF. The entire variable domain, with the rest obtained from reference TRBV7-3 and TRBJ2-7, is as follows: GAGVSQTPSNKVTEKGKYVELRCDPISGHTALYWYRQSLGQGPEFLIYFQGTGAADDSGLPNDRFFAVRPEGSVSTLKIQRTERGDSAVYLCASSPSGTGVEQYFGPGTRLTVT.

Here the CDR3 DNA reads TGTGCCAGCAGTTTGGGGTATTCGAGTCAGCCCCAGCATTTT. Its translation: CASSLGYSSQPQHF. The rearrangement uses TRBV28 and TRBJ1-5; D is uncertain. The V end lost 3 bases, the J end lost 6 bases, and 12 bases lay between the germline ends. The germline CDR1 and CDR2 sequences are MDHEN and SYDVKM. The CDR3 has 14 amino acids. Variable domain in full (rest from reference TRBV28 and TRBJ1-5): DVKVTQSSRYLVKRTGEKVFLECVQDMDHENMFWYRQDPGLGLRLIYFSYDVKMKEKGDIPEGYSVSREKKERFSLILESASTNQTSMYLCASSLGYSSQPQHFGDGTRLSIL.

Regarding this clone: At the DNA level, this CDR3 is encoded by other sequences in the same sample as well. The V and J genes are TRBV28 and TRBJ2-4, with no clear D. This CDR3 region has 14 residues. Between the trimmed V and J ends, which lost 2 bases and 1 base, there was a span of 6 bases. Germline assignment: CDR1 MDHEN and CDR2 SYDVKM. The DNA of the CDR3 is TGTGCCAGCAGTTTACCCGGGGCCAAAAACATTCAGTACTTC. This codes for CASSLPGAKNIQYF.

This chain connects TRBV28 to TRBJ1-2, with 11 positions matching TRBD1. Germline assignment: CDR1 MDHEN and CDR2 SYDVKM. With 4 bases clipped from V and 13 bases from J, the junction kept 11 bases outside the gene matches. The CDR3 runs to 14 residues. The CDR3 coding sequence is TGTGCCAGCAGTTCCACAGGGACAGGGGGGTACGCCACCTTC. It codes for CASSSTGTGGYATF.

The gene calls are TRBV18 and TRBJ2-1; the match to TRBD2 covers 11 bases. CDR3 size: 15 residues. V was pared by 2 bases and J by 5 bases, with 2 bases of the junction left unmatched. CDR1 and CDR2 (germline): KGHSH, LQKENI. Here the CDR3 DNA reads TGTGCCAGCTCACCAACTAGCGGGAGTGACAATGAGCAGTTCTTC. It codes for CASSPTSGSDNEQFF. The full variable domain, its missing parts supplied by reference TRBV18 and TRBJ2-1, is NAGVMQNPRHLVRRRGQEARLRCSPMKGHSHVYWYRQLPEEGLKFMVYLQKENIIDESGMPKERFSAEFPKEGPSILRIQQVVRGDSAAYFCASSPTSGSDNEQFFGPGTRLTVL.